This TCR beta chain comes out of a study of OX40 agonist ivuxolimab in advanced cancers. The germline V and J ends were trimmed by 1 base and 1 base, with 10 bases remaining between them. CDR3 length equals 15 residues. The germline V gene encodes CDR1 MNHEY and CDR2 SMNVEV (reference sequence). The protocol was immunoSEQ multiplex PCR, while the TCRdb copy is restricted to in-frame clones and leaves out a portion. Of tens of thousands of clones in the sample, approximately 82% were seen once. The sequence was obtained from an adult with an advanced solid tumor such as melanoma, head and neck, liver or kidney cancer. The gene calls are TRBV27 and TRBJ1-2; possible D gene TRBD1, 6 bases. The source material was CD4+ or CD8+ T cells sorted from blood, sampled in a trial of the OX40 agonist ivuxolimab. The CDR3: CASSLWGHNNYGYTF. CDR3 in DNA: TGTGCCAGCAGTTTATGGGGACACAATAACTATGGCTACACCTTC.